This TCR beta chain is from a study of blood T cell repertoires in COVID-19. Turning to the study itself: The cDNA or gDNA used as material had been derived from T cells, B-cell-depleted T cells, or PBMCs.

The CDR3 has 15 residues. CDR1 is SGHAT, CDR2 FQNNGV, per germline. Trimming removed 0 bases from V and 1 base from J; junction bases left unmatched: 3. Per the authors' pipeline: Reference gene primer amplification gave estimated nucleated cell counts. Some clones are missing from TCRdb's copy, which holds only in-frame ones; the method was immunoSEQ multiplex PCR. The DNA gave D and trimming, while V, J and clone size come from that table. The table shows some 65,000 clones, with less than 95% occurring only once. The rearrangement links TRBV11-2 to TRBJ2-7; 7 bases map to TRBD1. The sample consisted of peripheral blood. The receptor was derived from a man aged 50-59 years with COVID-19, enrolled during active disease. The CDR3 spells CASSLEGRGSYEQYF. The DNA of the CDR3 is TGTGCCAGCAGCTTAGAGGGCAGGGGGTCCTACGAGCAGTACTTC.